The T cell receptor (beta chain) described here comes from a study of T cells after yellow fever vaccination. TCRdb recomputed calls from the 5' RACE reads with MiXCR, one row per CDR3 protein. The sample holds 200,000 to 250,000 distinct CDR3 sequences, 3% to 4% seen once. The V gene's germline CDR1 is LGHNA and CDR2 YSLEER. With V trimmed by 2 bases and J by 11 bases, 7 bases remained unmatched. CDR3 size: 13 residues. This sequence originates from a young man who received the YFV17D yellow fever vaccine. This rearrangement joins TRBV4-3 to TRBJ2-5, with TRBD2 identical over 8 bases. This sample comprised CD4+ T cells sorted from PBMCs, obtained 10 days after the yellow fever booster vaccination. The chain's CDR3 is CASSQLPGTRQYF. CDR3 coding DNA: TGCGCCAGCAGCCAACTCCCAGGGACTAGACAGTACTTC.